This T cell receptor beta chain appears in the sequencing data of a study of control samples from healthy donors and cancer patients (dated by TCRdb to 2018 to 2021). The receptor library was made with the immunoSEQ multiplex PCR assay. TCRdb's version of the immuneACCESS table is confined to in-frame rearrangements and falls short of the full clone set. An unresolved V gene accounts for under half of the shortfall where checked; the remainder is of unknown origin. This sample has 90,000 to 100,000 clones in its table, and 79% of those were observed once. The ten largest clones add up to roughly a tenth of the sample. CDR1 SGHNT and CDR2 YYREEE are derived from the germline V gene (reference sequence). CDR3 length: 14 amino acids, cysteine to phenylalanine. Of all the DNA, just the CDR3 is kept, 42 bases in frame from base 1. V loses 6 bases of germline sequence and J loses 4 bases, and the interval between the two ends is 15 bases.

About this clone itself: Its antigen is currently not known. Per-nucleotide qualities are absent, and no much larger clonotype sits a single base away.

The sequence was collected from a woman in her 30s in good health. Sequencing was performed on blood. The sequence joins TRBV5-4 to TRBJ2-3; the D gene remains uncertain. The CDR3 amino acid sequence is: CASTSPDTSDTQYF. The nucleotides read TGTGCCAGCACCTCTCCCGACACGTCAGATACGCAGTATTTT.